The following is a T cell receptor beta chain sequence with its context. Its antigen remains unidentified. The CDR3 totals 14 residues. Unmatched junction bases numbered 6, after V lost 7 bases and J lost 1 base. CDR1 MRHNA and CDR2 SNTAGT come from the germline V gene. It was with 60 Vbeta and 13 Jbeta primers that the PCR ran. Generated by immunoSEQ multiplex PCR, the TCRdb table keeps only in-frame clones and is missing some. The sample table includes about 35,000 clones. This sample was included in a study of cytomegalovirus exposure and HLA in healthy donors. The study's findings and limits: Later, an analysis found that common viral pathogens appeared to be linked with several of the most significant clusters. Despite most TCR sequences being rare, some public TCRs occurred in many donors.

V gene TRBV6-4 combines with J gene TRBJ2-7, with 8 bases lining up with TRBD1. The receptor was derived from a man aged 40-55 years in good health and CMV-seronegative. The material sequenced was PBMCs. The DNA of the CDR3 is TGTGCCAGCACGTCAGGGGGCCCTTCCTACGAGCAGTACTTC. It encodes CASTSGGPSYEQYF.